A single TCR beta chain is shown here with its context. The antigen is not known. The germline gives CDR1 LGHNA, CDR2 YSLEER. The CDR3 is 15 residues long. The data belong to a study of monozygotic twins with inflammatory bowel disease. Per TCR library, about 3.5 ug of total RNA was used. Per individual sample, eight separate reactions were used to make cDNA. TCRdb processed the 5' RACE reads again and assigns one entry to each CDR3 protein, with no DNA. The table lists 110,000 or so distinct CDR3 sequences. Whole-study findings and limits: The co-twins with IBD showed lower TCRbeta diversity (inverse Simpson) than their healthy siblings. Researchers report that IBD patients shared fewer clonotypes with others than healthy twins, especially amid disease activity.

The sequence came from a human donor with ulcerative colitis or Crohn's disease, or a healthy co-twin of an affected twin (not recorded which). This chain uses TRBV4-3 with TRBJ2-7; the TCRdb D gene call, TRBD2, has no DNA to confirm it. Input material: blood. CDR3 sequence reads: CASSRGLAGPSEQYF.